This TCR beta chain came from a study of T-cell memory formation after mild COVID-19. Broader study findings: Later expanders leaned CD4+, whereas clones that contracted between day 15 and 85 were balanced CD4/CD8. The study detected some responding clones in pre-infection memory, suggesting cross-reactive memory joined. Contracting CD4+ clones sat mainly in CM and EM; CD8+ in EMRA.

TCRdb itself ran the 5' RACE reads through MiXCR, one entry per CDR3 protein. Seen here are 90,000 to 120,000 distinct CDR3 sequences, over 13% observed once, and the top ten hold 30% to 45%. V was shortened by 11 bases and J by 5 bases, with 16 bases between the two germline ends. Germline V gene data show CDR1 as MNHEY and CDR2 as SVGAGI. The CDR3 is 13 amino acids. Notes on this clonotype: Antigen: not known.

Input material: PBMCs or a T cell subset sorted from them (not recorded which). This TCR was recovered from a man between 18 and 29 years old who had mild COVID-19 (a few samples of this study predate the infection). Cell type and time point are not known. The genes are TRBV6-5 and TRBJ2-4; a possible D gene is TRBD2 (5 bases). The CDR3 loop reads CACQHVGENIQYF. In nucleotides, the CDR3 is TGTGCCTGCCAACATGTGGGAGAAAACATTCAGTACTTC.